The 9 T cell receptor beta chains below all came from one sample that was sequenced in a study of shared clonotypes between healthy human individuals. Measured with immunoSEQ multiplex PCR; TCRdb has only the in-frame clones, and not every one. The table lists around 2.5 million clones, approximately 93% of them singletons. Sequencing input: naive CD4+ T cells from PBMCs. Stated subset: CD45RA+ positively selected. These receptors all come from a young man in good health. Some clones in this sample may be carry-over from other donors' samples.

The count of this clone is one. The V and J genes are TRBV7-2 and TRBJ1-4; no reliable D call. Germline CDR1 is SGHTA and CDR2 is FQGNSA. Trimming removed 5 bases at V and 7 bases at J, with 14 bases between. The CDR3 totals 14 residues. In DNA form, the CDR3 reads TGTGCCAGCAGCCCTCCCGGGTGGGGTGAAAAACTGTTTTTT. Amino acids: CASSPPGWGEKLFF.

There are a few counts of this clone. The chain uses TRBV5-1 and TRBJ1-2; the D gene is possibly TRBD1 (6 bases). This CDR3 region has 13 residues. Trimming left V 3 bases short and J 4 bases short, with 10 bases between. Germline CDR1 is SGHRS and CDR2 is YFSETQ. The CDR3 nucleotides are TGCGCCAGCAGCTCACAGGGCGGCTATGGCTACACCTTC. As protein: CASSSQGGYGYTF.

CDR3 bases: TGTGCCAGCAGTTTAACCCCACCTAATGAAAAACTGTTTTTT. Translating it yields CASSLTPPNEKLFF. The genes are TRBV11-2 and TRBJ1-4, with D unresolved. CDR1 is SGHAT, CDR2 FQNNGV, per germline. This CDR3 region has 14 residues. Trimming removed 6 bases from V and 3 bases from J, with 11 bases in between. The full variable domain, completed using reference TRBV11-2 and TRBJ1-4, is EAGVAQSPRYKIIEKRQSVAFWCNPISGHATLYWYQQILGQGPKLLIQFQNNGVVDDSQLPKDRFSAERLKGVDSTLKIQPAKLEDSAVYLCASSLTPPNEKLFFGSGTQLSVL.

The chain is built from TRBV5-1 and TRBJ1-6; D call uncertain. V was cut by 0 bases and J by 2 bases, with 9 bases left in between. The germline CDR1 and CDR2 sequences are SGHRS and YFSETQ. The CDR3 sequence is 16 residues long. The CDR3 loop is CASSLGGSAYNSPLHF. The CDR3 nucleotides are TGCGCCAGCAGCTTGGGGGGAAGCGCCTATAATTCACCCCTCCACTTT. Full variable domain (rest looked up from reference TRBV5-1 and TRBJ1-6): KAGVTQTPRYLIKTRGQQVTLSCSPISGHRSVSWYQQTPGQGLQFLFEYFSETQRNKGNFPGRFSGRQFSNSRSEMNVSTLELGDSALYLCASSLGGSAYNSPLHFGNGTRLTVT.

The chain carries TRBV10-3 and TRBJ2-7, with 10 bases matching TRBD2. The CDR3 extends over 17 amino acids. Germline V CDR1 and CDR2: ENHRY, SYGVKD. Unmatched junction bases numbered 11, after V lost 2 bases and J lost 4 bases. Here the CDR3 DNA reads TGTGCCATCAGTGAGGAGGGTAGCGGGAGGACGGCTTACGAGCAGTACTTC. Translated: CAISEEGSGRTAYEQYF.

The V gene is TRBV9, the J gene TRBJ2-7; possibly TRBD2 for D (5 bases). The CDR3 extends over 15 amino acids. Germline V gene sequence: CDR1 SGDLS, CDR2 YYNGEE. V was clipped by 0 bases and J by 4 bases, with 14 bases between them. CDR3 loop: CASSVDGEPLYEQYF. CDR3 nucleotides: TGTGCCAGCAGCGTAGATGGGGAGCCCCTTTACGAGCAGTACTTC. Supplemented by reference TRBV9 and TRBJ2-7, the full variable domain reads DSGVTQTPKHLITATGQRVTLRCSPRSGDLSVYWYQQSLDQGLQFLIQYYNGEERAKGNILERFSAQQFPDLHSELNLSSLELGDSALYFCASSVDGEPLYEQYFGPGTRLTVT.

The CDR3 DNA reads as TGTGCCAGCAGCGCAACACCTGACTCCCCTTTTGAGCAGTTCTTC. Translation: CASSATPDSPFEQFF. This chain links TRBV9 with TRBJ2-1; D not resolved. Trimming removed 3 bases at V and 9 bases at J, with 19 bases between. Germline lookup yields CDR1 SGDLS and CDR2 YYNGEE. The CDR3 has 15 amino acids.

J is TRBJ2-2 and V is TRBV29-1; 7 bases align to TRBD1. The CDR3 is made up of 11 amino acids. V shed 7 bases, J shed 7 bases, and the junction held 3 bases outside the gene matches. In germline, CDR1 is SQVTM, CDR2 ANQGSEA. The CDR3 nucleotides are TGCAGCGCCCACAGGGGCGGGGAGCTGTTTTTT. Translating gives CSAHRGGELFF.

The genes are TRBV5-4 and TRBJ2-5; D perhaps matches TRBD1 (6 bases). The ends were cut back, 3 bases at V and 5 bases at J, with 20 bases in the middle. The CDR3 totals 16 residues. In germline, CDR1 is SGHNT, CDR2 YYREEE (reference sequence). The CDR3 DNA follows: TGTGCCAGCAGCTCGCTCCCACAGGGTCGAGGGGAGACCCAGTACTTC. Translated, it gives CASSSLPQGRGETQYF.